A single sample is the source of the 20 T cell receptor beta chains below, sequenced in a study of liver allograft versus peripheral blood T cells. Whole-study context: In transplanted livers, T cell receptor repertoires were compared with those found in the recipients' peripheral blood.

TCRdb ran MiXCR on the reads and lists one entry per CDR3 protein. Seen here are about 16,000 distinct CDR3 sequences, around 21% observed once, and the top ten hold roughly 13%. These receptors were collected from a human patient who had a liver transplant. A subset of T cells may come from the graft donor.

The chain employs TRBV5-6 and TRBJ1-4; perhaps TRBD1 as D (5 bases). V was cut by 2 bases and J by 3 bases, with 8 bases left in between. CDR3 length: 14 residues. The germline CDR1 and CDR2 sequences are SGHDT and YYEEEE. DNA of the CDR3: TGTGCCAGCAGCTTTGCAGGGCCTAATGAAAAACTGTTTTTT. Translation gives CASSFAGPNEKLFF.

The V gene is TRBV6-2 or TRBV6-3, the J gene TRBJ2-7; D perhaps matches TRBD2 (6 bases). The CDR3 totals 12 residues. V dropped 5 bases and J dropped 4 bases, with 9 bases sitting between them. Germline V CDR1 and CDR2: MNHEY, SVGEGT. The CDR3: CASSPREYEQYF. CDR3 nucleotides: TGTGCCAGCAGTCCGCGGGAATACGAGCAGTACTTC.

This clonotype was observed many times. In DNA, the CDR3 is TGTGCCAGCAGTGAAGAGAGGACAGGTTACTCCTACGAGCAGTACTTC. Its translation: CASSEERTGYSYEQYF. The chain carries TRBV6-1 and TRBJ2-7, with 7 positions matching TRBD1. Trimming cost V 1 base and J 0 bases; bases outside gene matches: 6. The CDR3 runs 16 residues. Germline V gene lookup returns CDR1 MNHNS and CDR2 SASEGT.

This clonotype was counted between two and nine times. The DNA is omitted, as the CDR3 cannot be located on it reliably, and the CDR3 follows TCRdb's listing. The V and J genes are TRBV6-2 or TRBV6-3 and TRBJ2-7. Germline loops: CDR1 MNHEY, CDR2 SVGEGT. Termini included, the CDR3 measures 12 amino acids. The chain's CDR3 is CASSYFGNGQYF.

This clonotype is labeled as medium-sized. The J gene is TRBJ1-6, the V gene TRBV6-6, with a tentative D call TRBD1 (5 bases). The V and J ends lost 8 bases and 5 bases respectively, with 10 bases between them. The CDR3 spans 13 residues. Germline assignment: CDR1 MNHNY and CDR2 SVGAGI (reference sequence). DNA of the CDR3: TGTGCCAGCGTCGGGGCTAATAATTCACCCCTCCACTTT. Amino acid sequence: CASVGANNSPLHF.

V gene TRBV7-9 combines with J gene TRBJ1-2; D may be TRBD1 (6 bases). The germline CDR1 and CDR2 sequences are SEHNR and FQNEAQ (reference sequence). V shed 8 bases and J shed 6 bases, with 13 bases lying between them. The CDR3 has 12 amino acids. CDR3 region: CASSSGENGYTF. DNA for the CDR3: TGTGCCAGCTCCTCAGGGGAGAATGGCTACACCTTC.

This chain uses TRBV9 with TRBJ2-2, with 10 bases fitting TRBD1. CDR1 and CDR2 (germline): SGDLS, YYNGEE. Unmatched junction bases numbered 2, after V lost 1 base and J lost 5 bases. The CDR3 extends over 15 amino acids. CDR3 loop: CASSVRGQGTGELFF. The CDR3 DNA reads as TGTGCCAGCAGCGTAAGGGGACAGGGGACCGGGGAGCTGTTTTTT.

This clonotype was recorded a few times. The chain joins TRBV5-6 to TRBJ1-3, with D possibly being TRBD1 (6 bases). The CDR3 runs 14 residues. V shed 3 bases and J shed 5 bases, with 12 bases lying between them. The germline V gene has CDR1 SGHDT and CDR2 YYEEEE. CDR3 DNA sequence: TGTGCCAGCAGCTGGCGGGGGGACAGAAACACCATATATTTT. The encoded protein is CASSWRGDRNTIYF.

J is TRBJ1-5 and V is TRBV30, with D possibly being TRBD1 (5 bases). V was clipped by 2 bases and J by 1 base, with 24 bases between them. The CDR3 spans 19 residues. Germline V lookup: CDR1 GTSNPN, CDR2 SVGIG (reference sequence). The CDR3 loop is CAWSSWFAGNWTSNQPQHF. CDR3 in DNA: TGTGCCTGGAGTAGTTGGTTCGCAGGGAATTGGACAAGCAATCAGCCCCAGCATTTT.

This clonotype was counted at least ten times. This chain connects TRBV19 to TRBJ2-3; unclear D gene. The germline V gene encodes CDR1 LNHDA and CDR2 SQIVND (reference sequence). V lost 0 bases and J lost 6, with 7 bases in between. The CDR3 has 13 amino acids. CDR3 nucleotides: TGTGCCAGTAGTATAGATCGTCGGGATACGCAGTATTTT. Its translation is CASSIDRRDTQYF.

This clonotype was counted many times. Here the CDR3 DNA reads TGTGCCAGCTCACCTTACGACCCCCGCTCTGGAAACACCATATATTTT. Protein product: CASSPYDPRSGNTIYF. The chain uses TRBV18 and TRBJ1-3; no clear D gene. With 3 bases removed from V and 0 bases from J, the gap between germline ends came to 12 bases. This CDR3 spans 16 amino acids. Germline-derived CDR1 and CDR2 are KGHSH and LQKENI.

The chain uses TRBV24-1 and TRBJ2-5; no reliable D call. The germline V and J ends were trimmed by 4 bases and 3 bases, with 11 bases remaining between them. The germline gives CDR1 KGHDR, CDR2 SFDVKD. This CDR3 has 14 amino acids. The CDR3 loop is CATSDPFIEETQYF. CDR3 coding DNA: TGTGCCACCAGTGACCCGTTTATAGAAGAGACCCAGTACTTC.

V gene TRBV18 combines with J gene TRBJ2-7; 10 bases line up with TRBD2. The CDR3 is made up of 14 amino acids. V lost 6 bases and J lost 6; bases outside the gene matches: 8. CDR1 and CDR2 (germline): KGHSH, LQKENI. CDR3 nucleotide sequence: TGTGCCAGCTCCCCCCCTAGCGGGAGTGTCGAGCAGTACTTC. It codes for CASSPPSGSVEQYF.

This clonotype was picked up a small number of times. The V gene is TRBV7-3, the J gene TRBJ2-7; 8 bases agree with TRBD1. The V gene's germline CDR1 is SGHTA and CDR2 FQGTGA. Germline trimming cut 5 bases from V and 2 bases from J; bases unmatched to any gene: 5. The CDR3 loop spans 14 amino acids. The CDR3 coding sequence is TGTGCCAGCAGCATTGACAGGGGACCCTACGAGCAGTACTTC. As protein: CASSIDRGPYEQYF.

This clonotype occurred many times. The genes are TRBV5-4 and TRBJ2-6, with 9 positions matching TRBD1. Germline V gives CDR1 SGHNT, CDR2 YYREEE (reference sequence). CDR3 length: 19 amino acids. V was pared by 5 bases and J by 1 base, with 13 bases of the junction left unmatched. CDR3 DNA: TGTGCCAGCAGTCGCCCTCCGGGACAGGGCCTTTCTGGGGCCAACGTCCTGACTTTC. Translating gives CASSRPPGQGLSGANVLTF.

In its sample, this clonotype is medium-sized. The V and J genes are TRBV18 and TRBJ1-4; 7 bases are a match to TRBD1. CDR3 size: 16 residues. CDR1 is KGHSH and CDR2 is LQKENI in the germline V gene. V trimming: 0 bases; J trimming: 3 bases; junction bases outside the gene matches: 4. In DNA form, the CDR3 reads TGTGCCAGCTCACCACCCTGGGACAGTTCTAATGAAAAACTGTTTTTT. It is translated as CASSPPWDSSNEKLFF.

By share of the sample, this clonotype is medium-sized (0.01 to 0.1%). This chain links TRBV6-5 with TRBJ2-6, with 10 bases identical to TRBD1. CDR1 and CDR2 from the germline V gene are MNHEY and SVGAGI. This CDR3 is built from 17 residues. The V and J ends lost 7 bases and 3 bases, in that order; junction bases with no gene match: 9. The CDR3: CASTWRDRGVGANVLTF. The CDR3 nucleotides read TGTGCCAGCACGTGGCGGGACAGGGGAGTTGGGGCCAACGTCCTGACTTTC.

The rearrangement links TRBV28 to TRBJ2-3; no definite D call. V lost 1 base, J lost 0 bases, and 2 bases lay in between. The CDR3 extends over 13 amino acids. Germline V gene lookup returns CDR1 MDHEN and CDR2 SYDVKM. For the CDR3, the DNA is TGTGCCAGCAGTTTATCCAGCACAGATACGCAGTATTTT. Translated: CASSLSSTDTQYF.

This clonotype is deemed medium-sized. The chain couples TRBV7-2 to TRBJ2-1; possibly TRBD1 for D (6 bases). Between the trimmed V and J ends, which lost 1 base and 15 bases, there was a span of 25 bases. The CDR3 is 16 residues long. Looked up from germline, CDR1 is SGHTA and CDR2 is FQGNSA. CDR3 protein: CASSLGAGALGVQGFF. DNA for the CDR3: TGTGCCAGCAGCTTAGGGGCAGGGGCATTAGGGGTCCAAGGGTTCTTC. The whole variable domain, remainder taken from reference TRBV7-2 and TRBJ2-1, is GAGVSQSPSNKVTEKGKDVELRCDPISGHTALYWYRQSLGQGLEFLIYFQGNSAPDKSGLPSDRFSAERTGGSVSTLTIQRTQQEDSAVYLCASSLGAGALGVQGFFGPGTRLTVL.

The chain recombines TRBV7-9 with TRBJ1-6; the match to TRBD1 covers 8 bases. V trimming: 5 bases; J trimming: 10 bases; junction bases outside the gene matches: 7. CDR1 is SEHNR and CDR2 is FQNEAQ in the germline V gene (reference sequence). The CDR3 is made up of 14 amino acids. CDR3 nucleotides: TGTGCCAGCAGCCCAGGACAGGGTGAATCACCCCTCCACTTT. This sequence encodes CASSPGQGESPLHF.